These 5 T cell receptor beta chains came from one sample sequenced in a study of OX40 agonist ivuxolimab in advanced cancers. Only in-frame clones appear in the TCRdb table, and some are missing; sequencing was by immunoSEQ multiplex PCR. This table holds 13,000 or so clones, roughly 82% found once. The sequences come from CD4+ or CD8+ T cells sorted from blood, collected in a trial of the OX40 agonist ivuxolimab. Every receptor here comes from an adult with an advanced solid tumor such as melanoma, head and neck, liver or kidney cancer.

This rearrangement joins TRBV27 to TRBJ2-5; D is ambiguous. Germline assignment: CDR1 MNHEY and CDR2 SMNVEV (reference sequence). The CDR3 consists of 12 residues. V shed 6 bases and J shed 4 bases, with 9 bases lying between them. CDR3 nucleotides: TGTGCCAGCAGCCATCACCCAGAGACCCAGTACTTC. Translating it yields CASSHHPETQYF.

J is TRBJ1-1 and V is TRBV30, with D uncertain. This CDR3 has 13 amino acids. Germline assignment: CDR1 GTSNPN and CDR2 SVGIG (reference sequence). V was trimmed by 5 bases and J by 1 base, leaving 11 bases between them. In DNA form, the CDR3 reads TGTGCCTGGGCGAGGCAGAGGAACACTGAAGCTTTCTTT. It encodes CAWARQRNTEAFF.

The chain recombines TRBV9 with TRBJ2-2, with 11 nucleotides matching TRBD2. CDR1 is SGDLS and CDR2 is YYNGEE in the germline V gene. V lost 3 bases to trimming and J lost 6 bases; unmatched junction nucleotides: 1. CDR3 length: 14 amino acids. The CDR3 nucleotides read TGTGCCAGCAGCGCGGGACTAGCGGCCGGGGAGCTGTTTTTT. Its translation: CASSAGLAAGELFF.

The rearrangement links TRBV28 to TRBJ2-2; TRBD2 agrees at 10 bases. The CDR3 is 17 residues long. V lost 3 bases and J lost 1; bases outside the gene matches: 5. CDR1 and CDR2 from the germline V gene are MDHEN and SYDVKM. The CDR3 is CASSFDGLAVNTGELFF. The CDR3 DNA follows: TGTGCCAGCAGTTTCGACGGACTAGCGGTGAACACCGGGGAGCTGTTTTTT.

V gene TRBV5-1 combines with J gene TRBJ2-2; possible D gene TRBD2, 6 bases. The V end was cut by 0 bases, the J end by 3 bases, with 18 bases between. CDR1 SGHRS and CDR2 YFSETQ come from the germline V gene. The CDR3 has 18 residues. CDR3 DNA sequence: TGCGCCAGCAGCTTGGACCCGGGCCGGACTACCTACACCGGGGAGCTGTTTTTT. Protein sequence: CASSLDPGRTTYTGELFF.